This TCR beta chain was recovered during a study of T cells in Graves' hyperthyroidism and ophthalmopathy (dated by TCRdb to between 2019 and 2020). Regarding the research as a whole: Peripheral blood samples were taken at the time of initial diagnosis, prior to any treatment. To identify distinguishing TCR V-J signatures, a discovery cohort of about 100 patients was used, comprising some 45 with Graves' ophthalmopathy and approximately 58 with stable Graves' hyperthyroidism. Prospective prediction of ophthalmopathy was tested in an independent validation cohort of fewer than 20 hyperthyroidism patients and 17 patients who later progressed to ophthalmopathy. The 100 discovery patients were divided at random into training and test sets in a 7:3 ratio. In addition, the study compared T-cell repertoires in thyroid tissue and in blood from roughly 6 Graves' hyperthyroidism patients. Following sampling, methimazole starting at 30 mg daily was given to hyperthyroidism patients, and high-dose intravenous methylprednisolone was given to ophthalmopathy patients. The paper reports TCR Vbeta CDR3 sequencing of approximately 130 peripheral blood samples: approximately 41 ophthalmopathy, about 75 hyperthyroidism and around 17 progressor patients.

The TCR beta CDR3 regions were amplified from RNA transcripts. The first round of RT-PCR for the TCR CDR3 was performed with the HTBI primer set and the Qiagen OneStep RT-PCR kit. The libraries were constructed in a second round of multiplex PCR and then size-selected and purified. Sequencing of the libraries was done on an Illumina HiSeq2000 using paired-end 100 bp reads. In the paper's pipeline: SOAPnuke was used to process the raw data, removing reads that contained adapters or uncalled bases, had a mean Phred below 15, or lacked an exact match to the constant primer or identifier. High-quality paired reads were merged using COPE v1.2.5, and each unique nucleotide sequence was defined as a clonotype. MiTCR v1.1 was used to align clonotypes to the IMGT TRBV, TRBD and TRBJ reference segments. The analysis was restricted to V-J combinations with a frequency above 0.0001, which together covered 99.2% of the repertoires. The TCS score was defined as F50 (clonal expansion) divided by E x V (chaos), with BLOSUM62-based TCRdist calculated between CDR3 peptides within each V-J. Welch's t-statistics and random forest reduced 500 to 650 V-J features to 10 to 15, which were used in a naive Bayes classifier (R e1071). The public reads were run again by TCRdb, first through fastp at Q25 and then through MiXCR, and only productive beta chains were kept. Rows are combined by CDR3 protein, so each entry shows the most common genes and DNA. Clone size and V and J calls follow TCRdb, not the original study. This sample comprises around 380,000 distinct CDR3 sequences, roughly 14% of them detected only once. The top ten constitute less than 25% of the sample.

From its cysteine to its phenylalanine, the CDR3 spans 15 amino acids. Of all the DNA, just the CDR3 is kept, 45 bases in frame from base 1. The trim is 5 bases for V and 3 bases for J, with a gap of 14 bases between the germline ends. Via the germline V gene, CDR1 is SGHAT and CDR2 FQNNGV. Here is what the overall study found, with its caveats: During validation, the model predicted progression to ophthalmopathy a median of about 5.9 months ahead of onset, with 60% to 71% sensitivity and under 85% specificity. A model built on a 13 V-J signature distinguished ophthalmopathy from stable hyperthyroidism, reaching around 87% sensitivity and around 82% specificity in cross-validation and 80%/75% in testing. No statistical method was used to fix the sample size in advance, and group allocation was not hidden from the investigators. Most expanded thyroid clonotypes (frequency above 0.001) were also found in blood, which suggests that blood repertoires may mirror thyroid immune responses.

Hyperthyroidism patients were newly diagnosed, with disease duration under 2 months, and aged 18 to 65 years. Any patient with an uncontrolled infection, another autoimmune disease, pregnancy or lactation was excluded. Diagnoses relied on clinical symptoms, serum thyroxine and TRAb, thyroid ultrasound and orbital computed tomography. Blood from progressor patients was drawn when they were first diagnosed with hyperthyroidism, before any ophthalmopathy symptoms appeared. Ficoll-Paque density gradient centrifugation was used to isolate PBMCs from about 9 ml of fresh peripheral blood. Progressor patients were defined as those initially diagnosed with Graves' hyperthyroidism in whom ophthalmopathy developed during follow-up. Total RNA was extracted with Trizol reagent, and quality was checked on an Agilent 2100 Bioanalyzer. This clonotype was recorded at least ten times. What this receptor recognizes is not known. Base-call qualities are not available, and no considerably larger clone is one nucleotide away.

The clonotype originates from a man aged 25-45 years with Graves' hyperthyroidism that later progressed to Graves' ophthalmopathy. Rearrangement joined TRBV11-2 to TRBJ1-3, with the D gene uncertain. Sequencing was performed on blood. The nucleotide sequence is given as TGTGCCAGCAGCACAGCCGGACTATTTGGAAACACCATATATTTT. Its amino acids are CASSTAGLFGNTIYF.